Shown below are 21 T cell receptor beta chains from a single sample sequenced in a study of blood T cell repertoires in COVID-19. Data came from immunoSEQ multiplex PCR; TCRdb stores just in-frame clones and leaves some out. The table has tens of thousands of clones, roughly 73% seen once. The sample consisted of peripheral blood. Receptor source: a human donor in a cohort sampled during active or convalescent COVID-19.

This chain links TRBV10-1 with TRBJ2-7, with 10 bases identical to TRBD2. The CDR3 has 14 residues. Unmatched junction bases numbered 5, after V lost 3 bases and J lost 6 bases. The germline CDR1 and CDR2 sequences are WNHNN and SYGVQD (reference sequence). CDR3 protein: CASSELAGSREQYF. The DNA for the CDR3 is TGCGCCAGCAGTGAACTAGCGGGAAGTCGCGAGCAGTACTTC.

This clone has only one observation. The rearrangement uses TRBV3-1 (or the pseudogene TRBV3-2) and TRBJ2-1; D not certain. Trimming removed 1 base from V and 7 bases from J, with 8 bases in between. Germline CDR1 and CDR2: LGHDT and YNNKEL (reference sequence). There are 13 residues in the CDR3. The DNA of the CDR3 is TGTGCCAGCAGCCAAGGACGGGTTAATGAGCAGTTCTTC. Its protein is CASSQGRVNEQFF.

The chain links TRBV18 to TRBJ2-2; D is perhaps TRBD2 (6 bases). The V end was cut by 4 bases, the J end by 9 bases, with 15 bases between. Germline V CDR1 and CDR2: KGHSH, LQKENI. The CDR3 extends over 14 amino acids. CDR3 nucleotides: TGTGCCAGCTCACACGGGATACGGGAGTGGGAGCTGTTTTTT. Translation gives CASSHGIREWELFF.

The chain carries TRBV5-1 and TRBJ2-5, with D tentatively TRBD2 (6 bases). Between the trimmed V and J ends, which lost 0 bases and 7 bases, there was a span of 13 bases. The CDR3 runs 14 residues. CDR1 SGHRS and CDR2 YFSETQ come from the germline V gene. DNA for the CDR3: TGCGCCAGCAGCTTGGAAGGGACTTGGGGGACCCAGTACTTC. Translation: CASSLEGTWGTQYF.

This clone was seen only a few times. The chain has TRBV3-1 (or the pseudogene TRBV3-2) and TRBJ1-1; weak D call: TRBD1 (5 bases). The V gene's germline CDR1 is LGHDT and CDR2 YNNKEL (reference sequence). The CDR3 runs 14 residues. The V end lost 2 bases, the J end lost 1 base, and 8 bases lay between the germline ends. CDR3 loop: CASSQWGENTEAFF. For the CDR3, the DNA is TGTGCCAGCAGCCAATGGGGGGAGAACACTGAAGCTTTCTTT.

V usage is TRBV4-3 and J usage is TRBJ1-6; D is ambiguous. CDR1 LGHNA and CDR2 YSLEER come from the germline V gene. With 1 base removed from V and 3 bases from J, the gap between germline ends came to 16 bases. CDR3 length equals 18 residues. CDR3 in amino acids: CASSQATVVSSYNSPLHF. Here the CDR3 DNA reads TGCGCCAGCAGCCAAGCCACCGTCGTCTCGAGCTATAATTCACCCCTCCACTTT.

This clone appeared once. The rearrangement uses TRBV6-6 and TRBJ1-5, with D tentatively TRBD1 (6 bases). Trimming cost V 4 bases and J 7 bases, with 14 bases left between them. The CDR3 loop spans 14 amino acids. CDR1 MNHNY and CDR2 SVGAGI come from the germline V gene (reference sequence). CDR3 bases: TGTGCCAGCAGTTCCACAGGGAAAGGACAGCCCCAGCATTTT. Translation gives CASSSTGKGQPQHF.

This clone turned up a few times. The chain links TRBV11-2 to TRBJ2-3, with 11 bases matching TRBD2. The CDR3 runs to 16 residues. Germline V gene lookup returns CDR1 SGHAT and CDR2 FQNNGV. Losses at the gene ends were 4 bases for V and 3 bases for J; bases not matched to a gene: 6. Here the CDR3 reads CASSSTSSGGTDTQYF. For the CDR3, the DNA is TGTGCCAGCAGCTCAACCTCTAGCGGGGGGACAGATACGCAGTATTTT.

The chain recombines TRBV5-4 with TRBJ1-1, with a possible D match to TRBD1 (6 bases). CDR1 is SGHNT, CDR2 YYREEE, per germline (reference sequence). This CDR3 region has 14 residues. V dropped 4 bases and J dropped 2 bases, with 12 bases sitting between them. The CDR3 region is CASSLGGGNTEAFF. CDR3 bases: TGTGCCAGCAGCCTAGGGGGGGGTAACACTGAAGCTTTCTTT.

In its sample, this clone is medium-sized. CDR3 bases: TGTGCCCGGACAGGGGGCTGGAACACTGAAGCTTTCTTT. It specifies CARTGGWNTEAFF. The chain joins TRBV30 to TRBJ1-1; 11 bases are a match to TRBD1. From germline, CDR1 is GTSNPN and CDR2 SVGIG (reference sequence). With 8 bases clipped from V and 1 base from J, the junction kept 3 bases outside the gene matches. There are 13 residues in the CDR3.

This clone came up once. The J gene is TRBJ2-5, the V gene TRBV5-1, with 14 bases matching TRBD2. Unmatched junction bases numbered 0, after V lost 0 bases and J lost 2 bases. The length of the CDR3 is 16 residues. Germline V gives CDR1 SGHRS, CDR2 YFSETQ. CDR3 protein: CASSLGLAGGQETQYF. The CDR3 nucleotides are TGCGCCAGCAGCTTGGGACTAGCGGGAGGGCAAGAGACCCAGTACTTC.

The chain links TRBV29-1 to TRBJ2-2; 10 bases match TRBD1. The CDR3 consists of 13 residues. Germline CDR1 and CDR2: SQVTM and ANQGSEA. The J segment lost 3 bases and the V segment lost 6 bases, leaving 1 base of the junction unmatched. CDR3 DNA sequence: TGCAGCGTGGGACAGGGGTACACCGGGGAGCTGTTTTTT. Residues: CSVGQGYTGELFF.

V and J are TRBV4-2 and TRBJ1-5; TRBD1 matches 8 bases. The germline V gene encodes CDR1 LGHNA and CDR2 YNFKEQ. J was trimmed by 3 bases and V by 4 bases; bases with no gene match: 5. CDR3 length: 15 amino acids. CDR3 loop: CASSPTGVFNQPQHF. As DNA, the CDR3 is TGTGCCAGCAGCCCGACAGGGGTCTTCAATCAGCCCCAGCATTTT.

The chain employs TRBV30 and TRBJ1-2, with 7 nucleotides matching TRBD1. With 2 bases clipped from V and 5 bases from J, the junction kept 8 bases outside the gene matches. CDR1 is GTSNPN and CDR2 is SVGIG in the germline V gene (reference sequence). This CDR3 has 14 amino acids. The CDR3 protein is CAWSSQQGRYGYTF. The CDR3 DNA reads TGTGCCTGGAGTAGTCAACAGGGGAGGTATGGCTACACCTTC.

The chain links TRBV4-1 to TRBJ1-1; D gene uncertain. Trimming removed 5 bases from V and 8 bases from J, with 9 bases in between. CDR3 size: 11 residues. CDR1 and CDR2 from the germline V gene are MGHRA and YSYEKL. CDR3 in DNA: TGCGCCAGCAGCGGAGTCTTGGAAGCTTTCTTT. As protein: CASSGVLEAFF.

V and J are TRBV6-6 and TRBJ1-1; unclear D gene. The CDR3 is made up of 11 amino acids. Trimming took 8 bases from V and 10 from J, leaving 14 bases between them. Germline V CDR1 and CDR2: MNHNY, SVGAGI (reference sequence). CDR3 protein: CASLDEAGAFF. In nucleotides, the CDR3 is TGTGCCAGCTTGGATGAGGCTGGAGCTTTCTTT.

In this sample, this clone turned up a few times. The chain carries TRBV2 and TRBJ1-1; TRBD1 might be the D (6 bases). V was clipped by 5 bases and J by 0 bases, with 16 bases between them. Germline CDR1 reads SNHLY; CDR2 reads FYNNEI. The CDR3 is made up of 16 amino acids. Here the CDR3 reads CASSPILGHLNTEAFF. For the CDR3, the DNA is TGTGCCAGCAGTCCCATATTGGGACATTTGAACACTGAAGCTTTCTTT.

The chain is built from TRBV6-5 and TRBJ1-3; TRBD1 is a possible D gene (5 bases). CDR3 length equals 16 residues. Germline lookup yields CDR1 MNHEY and CDR2 SVGAGI. The ends were cut back, 4 bases at V and 0 bases at J, with 13 bases in the middle. The CDR3 protein is CASSFHDSASGNTIYF. In DNA, the CDR3 is TGTGCCAGCAGTTTCCACGACAGTGCCTCTGGAAACACCATATATTTT.

There are a few counts of this clone. The rearrangement uses TRBV15 and TRBJ1-4, with TRBD1 identical over 7 bases. The V gene end was trimmed by 3 bases and the J gene end by 4 bases; junction bases not matched to a gene: 11. Germline CDR1 reads LNHNV; CDR2 reads YYDKDF (reference sequence). CDR3 length equals 17 residues. CDR3 in amino acids: CATSSFFGDRFNEKLFF. The CDR3 region has the DNA TGTGCCACCAGCAGCTTCTTCGGGGACAGATTTAATGAAAAACTGTTTTTT. The entire variable domain, with the rest obtained from reference TRBV15 and TRBJ1-4, is as follows: DAMVIQNPRYQVTQFGKPVTLSCSQTLNHNVMYWYQQKSSQAPKLLFHYYDKDFNNEADTPDNFQSRRPNTSFCFLDIRSPGLGDTAMYLCATSSFFGDRFNEKLFFGSGTQLSVL.

The CDR3 is CASRGHSGANVLTF. Here the CDR3 DNA reads TGTGCCAGCAGGGGGCACTCTGGGGCCAACGTCCTGACTTTC. The gene calls are TRBV2 and TRBJ2-6; possibly TRBD1 for D (5 bases). The CDR3 consists of 14 residues. V lost 6 bases and J lost 0, with 6 bases in between. The germline CDR1 and CDR2 sequences are SNHLY and FYNNEI.

This rearrangement joins TRBV2 to TRBJ1-2; D is perhaps TRBD1 (6 bases). V was clipped by 6 bases and J by 8 bases, with 16 bases between them. CDR1 is SNHLY and CDR2 is FYNNEI in the germline V gene. The CDR3 has 13 residues. CDR3 amino acids: CASSPPGGRGYTF. The CDR3 region has the DNA TGTGCCAGCAGCCCTCCGGGGGGCAGAGGCTACACCTTC.